A selection of T cell receptor beta chains follows, all from one sample in a study of shared clonotypes between healthy human individuals. Method: immunoSEQ multiplex PCR; TCRdb's copy keeps in-frame clones and lacks some. This sample has hundreds of thousands of clones; roughly 96% occur once, and the top ten carry approximately 0.1%. The source material was naive CD8+ T cells sorted from blood. The receptor source for this set is a woman in her 30s in good health. CDR3s include the opening cysteine and the closing phenylalanine or tryptophan. The D gene is left open where the match is weak.

len	j_gene	d_gene	v_gene	CDR3aa
13	TRBJ2-7	-	TRBV7-9	CASSLEFFHEQYF
15	TRBJ2-3	-	TRBV14	CASSQDVRATDTQYF
14	TRBJ1-1	-	TRBV27	CASSLTAMNTEAFF
15	TRBJ1-1	-	TRBV6-5	CASSYQRDSYTEAFF
14	TRBJ2-7	-	TRBV9	CASSAGGRDYEQYF
16	TRBJ2-7	TRBD2	TRBV11-1	CASSSTGLAEQYEQYF
13	TRBJ1-1	-	TRBV5-1	CAREEEGGTEAFF
15	TRBJ2-3	TRBD2	TRBV13	CASSLELAGTDTQYF
15	TRBJ2-1	-	TRBV27	CASSLSGNTYNEQFF
15	TRBJ2-2	-	TRBV7-8	CASSPYDRNTGELFF
13	TRBJ2-1	TRBD1	TRBV2	CASSENRGREQFF
15	TRBJ2-4	TRBD2	TRBV6-5	CASSSIAGGRNIQYF
17	TRBJ2-3	TRBD1	TRBV5-6	CASSLNPGQGDSDTQYF
14	TRBJ2-1	-	TRBV7-9	CASSLSQRGDEQFF
15	TRBJ2-5	TRBD1	TRBV5-1	CASSLMGQGLETQYF
14	TRBJ2-5	-	TRBV7-9	CASDMTSLGETQYF
16	TRBJ1-1	TRBD1	TRBV15	CATSRGRGQINTEAFF
15	TRBJ1-5	TRBD1	TRBV19	CASTPDREGNQPQHF
15	TRBJ2-7	TRBD2	TRBV28	CASCFDGGSGNEQYF
15	TRBJ2-2	-	TRBV5-4	CASSSGTANTGELFF
16	TRBJ2-1	TRBD2	TRBV4-1	CASSVGLAGPINEQFF
14	TRBJ1-5	-	TRBV27	CASRQTGSAQPQHF
20	TRBJ2-3	TRBD2	TRBV15	CATSRGSWEFREGQTDTQYF
11	TRBJ1-5	-	TRBV10-2	CASGLHQPQHF
13	TRBJ1-1	TRBD1	TRBV5-5	CASSIGDRSRAFF
19	TRBJ2-4	TRBD1	TRBV5-1	CASSLAETGLVGAKNIQYF
11	TRBJ1-1	-	TRBV29-1	CSVQLVTEAFF
13	TRBJ2-3	-	TRBV28	CATRLAGADTQYF